This T cell receptor (beta chain) was observed in a study of T cell clonotyping in hematopoietic cell transplantation. Sequenced by immunoSEQ multiplex PCR; TCRdb stores in-frame clones only, minus some. The table shows approximately 9,100 clones, with 79% occurring only once. Time point noted: recipient sample about 28 days before transplant, after cytoreduction. The CDR3 is made up of 15 amino acids. Trimming stripped 4 bases from V and 2 bases from J, with 17 bases between. CDR1 and CDR2 (germline): GTSNPN, SVGIG (reference sequence). The chain joins TRBV30 to TRBJ1-1; D perhaps matches TRBD1 (6 bases). The TCR originated in a man in his 60s with acute myeloid leukemia. Some clones in this sample may be carry-over from other donors' samples. The sample consisted of peripheral blood mononuclear cells, taken before stem cell transplant. CDR3 amino acids: CAWIPGQTINTEAFF. The CDR3 nucleotides are TGTGCCTGGATCCCCGGACAGACCATAAACACTGAAGCTTTCTTT.